This TCR beta chain was sequenced during a study of T cell clonotyping in hematopoietic cell transplantation. Whole-study context: Cytoreduction preceded collection of pretransplant recipient samples.

Produced via immunoSEQ multiplex PCR; TCRdb's table is partial and in-frame only. The sample comprises 30,000 to 40,000 clones, 95% of which are singletons, and under 2% rests with the top ten. A note on this clone: The antigen remains undetermined.

Study-level findings and limits: Cells were unsorted, so CD4 and CD8 contributions were not separated. Higher Inverse Simpson Index values in graft donor and pretransplant recipient predicted broader posttransplant TCR diversity.

Germline V CDR1 and CDR2: MNHEY, SVGAGI. V lost 8 bases, J lost 4 bases, and 4 bases stayed unmatched. CDR3 length equals 12 residues. Regarding time point: recipient sample about 28 days before transplant, after cytoreduction. Blood collection times were about day -28 and days 30, 100, 180 posttransplant. This clonotype was sampled from a man in his forties with chronic myeloid leukemia. Some clones in this sample may be carry-over from other donors' samples. This chain joins TRBV6-5 and TRBJ2-7; 8 bases are shared with TRBD2. This sample comprised peripheral blood mononuclear cells, obtained before stem cell transplant. This CDR3 reads CASGRGGYEQYF. The CDR3 DNA reads as TGTGCCAGCGGTCGGGGGGGTTACGAGCAGTACTTC.